This entry lists 10 T cell receptor beta chains sequenced from one sample in a study of cytomegalovirus exposure and HLA in healthy donors (TCRdb year 2017). The library was produced with the immunoSEQ multiplex PCR assay. For the multiplex PCR, a mixture combining 60 forward primers for TCR Vbeta segments and 13 reverse primers for TCR Jbeta segments was used. The table comes from immuneACCESS by way of TCRdb, which keeps in-frame sequences with V and J called. Part of the clones is missing from these tables; in studies checked, under half for an unresolved V gene and the rest for unknown reasons. The sample includes around 120,000 clones, with around 79% observed a single time. The top ten clonotypes cover approximately 6% of the sample. The sample taken for sequencing was PBMCs. The receptors derive from a woman aged 40 to 55 in good health and CMV-seronegative.

V and J are TRBV10-3 and TRBJ2-1; 7 bases fit TRBD1. The CDR3 covers 14 residues. With 0 bases clipped from V and 7 bases from J, the junction kept 3 bases outside the gene matches. The germline V gene has CDR1 ENHRY and CDR2 SYGVKD. CDR3 sequence: CAISESTGWNEQFF. CDR3 nucleotide sequence: TGTGCCATCAGTGAGTCGACAGGGTGGAATGAGCAGTTCTTC.

This sequence joins TRBV28 and TRBJ2-7, with TRBD2 as a possible D gene (7 bases). Germline V lookup: CDR1 MDHEN, CDR2 SYDVKM. This CDR3 contains 14 residues. V lost 4 bases and J 6 bases, leaving 16 bases between the germline ends. The CDR3 DNA reads TGTGCCAGCAGTTACCCATACAGGGAGGGCGAGCAGTACTTC. Translation: CASSYPYREGEQYF.

V and J are TRBV6-6 and TRBJ2-7; the match to TRBD1 covers 7 bases. Germline V gene lookup returns CDR1 MNHNY and CDR2 SVGAGI (reference sequence). This CDR3 is built from 15 residues. Germline trimming cut 3 bases from V and 7 bases from J; bases unmatched to any gene: 12. The CDR3 DNA reads TGTGCCAGCAGTTATCCGGGACAGTCCTACAGAGAGCAGTACTTC. Its protein is CASSYPGQSYREQYF.

The chain links TRBV29-1 to TRBJ1-1; perhaps TRBD1 as D (6 bases). In germline, CDR1 is SQVTM, CDR2 ANQGSEA. The length of the CDR3 is 11 residues. The germline V and J ends were trimmed by 6 bases and 10 bases, with 15 bases remaining between them. This CDR3 reads CSVETGRSAFF. Here the CDR3 DNA reads TGCAGCGTCGAAACAGGGAGATCAGCTTTCTTT. The full variable domain, in which reference TRBV29-1 and TRBJ1-1 provide the parts outside the CDR3, is SAVISQKPSRDICQRGTSLTIQCQVDSQVTMMFWYRQQPGQSLTLIATANQGSEATYESGFVIDKFPISRPNLTFSTLTVSNMSPEDSSIYLCSVETGRSAFFGQGTRLTVV.

This CDR3 is CASSVALAGGEQYF. The CDR3 coding sequence is TGTGCCAGCAGCGTAGCCCTAGCGGGGGGCGAGCAGTACTTC. This chain links TRBV9 with TRBJ2-5, with 11 bases lining up with TRBD2. The DNA end lines up better with TRBJ2-7; the J call may be wrong. The germline V gene encodes CDR1 SGDLS and CDR2 YYNGEE. This CDR3 comprises 14 residues.

The chain has TRBV5-4 and TRBJ1-4, with D unresolved. The CDR3 is 14 residues long. V lost 4 bases, J lost 8 bases, and 15 bases lay in between. CDR1 and CDR2 (germline): SGHNT, YYREEE (reference sequence). In DNA form, the CDR3 reads TGTGCCAGCAGCCAAACCTCCGATAGAGAAAAACTGTTTTTT. It is translated as CASSQTSDREKLFF.

The DNA of the CDR3 is TGCGCCAGCAGCTTGGCACAGGGAGCTAATTCACCCCTCCACTTT. Translation gives CASSLAQGANSPLHF. V and J are TRBV5-1 and TRBJ1-6; perhaps TRBD1 as D (6 bases). V lost 0 bases, J lost 6 bases, and 10 bases lay in between. Looked up from germline, CDR1 is SGHRS and CDR2 is YFSETQ. The CDR3 is 15 residues long.

In its sample, this clone was seen a few times. The chain is built from TRBV11-3 and TRBJ2-2; possibly TRBD1 for D (5 bases). V was cut by 2 bases and J by 3 bases, with 7 bases left in between. The CDR3 runs 14 residues. The germline V gene has CDR1 SGHNT and CDR2 YENEEA. The CDR3 loop reads CASSLMGHTGELFF. DNA for the CDR3: TGTGCCAGCAGCTTAATGGGGCACACCGGGGAGCTGTTTTTT.

The gene calls are TRBV29-1 and TRBJ2-7; D not certain. Germline V gene sequence: CDR1 SQVTM, CDR2 ANQGSEA. Trimming removed 4 bases at V and 1 base at J, with 11 bases between. CDR3 length: 13 residues. The CDR3 nucleotides read TGCAGCGTTGGCACAGTTCTTTCCTACGAGCAGTACTTC. Its translation is CSVGTVLSYEQYF.

The V and J genes are TRBV2 and TRBJ1-1; D perhaps matches TRBD1 (5 bases). Per germline, CDR1 SNHLY and CDR2 FYNNEI. The CDR3 runs to 12 residues. Trimming took 8 bases from V and 3 from J, leaving 10 bases between them. The CDR3: CASGGLYTEAFF. The CDR3 coding sequence is TGTGCCAGCGGGGGACTTTACACTGAAGCTTTCTTT.